This T cell receptor (beta chain) derives from a study of blood T cell repertoires in COVID-19 (TCRdb year 2020). Study-level background: Collaborator samples came from the United States, Italy and Spain and covered acute and convalescent phases of COVID-19. The prospective study material was composed of cDNA or gDNA derived from T cells, B-cell-depleted T cells, or PBMCs. Deeply sampled blood TCRbeta repertoires from subjects exposed to, actively infected with, or recovered from COVID-19 were included in the dataset. A freely available public database, intended as a resource for researchers studying the immune response to SARS-CoV-2, is where the repertoires were released. The samples were drawn from the first 160 participants of the ongoing ImmuneRACE study and from over 950 subjects provided by 6 global collaborators. Nearly every sample came with metadata listing a de-identified subject ID, COVID-19 status, age in years and sex. Where available, HLA class I and class II types were taken from metadata supplied by the sample provider and were not determined by assay-based typing. Broader findings and caveats from the paper: The amount of clinical and demographic metadata varied by source and participant and was provided uncurated.

TCRbeta CDR3 regions were amplified from genomic DNA by means of the immunoSEQ Assay, a bias-controlled multiplex PCR. The published analysis was carried out like this. Within the assay, amplification of reference gene primers was used to estimate how many nucleated cells each sample contained. To quantify the absolute abundance of each unique TCRbeta CDR3 rearrangement, sequence reads were collapsed and filtered. Productive Simpson clonality was computed per sample as the square root of Simpson's diversity index over productive rearrangements. TCRdb re-hosts the immuneACCESS table, in-frame sequences only. Its copies lack some clones; in the studies checked, an unresolved V gene accounts for under half of them, and the cause for the rest is not known. The V and J calls and clone size are taken from that table; D and trimming were inferred from the DNA. Present in this sample are tens of thousands of clones, approximately 89% of which were seen just once. The ten largest account for 2% to 3% of the sample.

With regard to this clone: Its antigen remains undetermined. Per-base qualities were not stored, and no clone one base away is much larger.

From the germline V gene, CDR1 is SGHTA and CDR2 is FQGNSA. The CDR3, from cysteine to phenylalanine, totals 13 residues. The read is trimmed to its CDR3 DNA, 39 bases read in frame from base 1. The germline V and J ends show losses of 10 bases and 3 bases respectively, and no gene match explains 6 bases of the junction. Collaborating institutions collected whole blood in K2EDTA tubes following their own protocols. For TCRbeta analysis, collaborator samples were shipped as frozen whole blood, as isolated PBMCs, or as DNA extracted from either sample type. This sequence was found in a man in his forties or fifties with acute or convalescent COVID-19. Input material: peripheral blood. The rearrangement combines TRBV7-2 with TRBJ2-3, with 8 junctional bases fitting TRBD2. The sequenced DNA is TGTGCCATCGGCCCGGGAGGGACAGATACGCAGTATTTT. The encoded protein is CAIGPGGTDTQYF.